Below are 6 T cell receptor beta chains sequenced from a single sample in a study of blood T cells in healthy people across ages. The authors ran a second PCR of 7 to 11 cycles using a sample-barcoded 5' primer and a J-beta primer mix. TCRdb reprocessed the 5' RACE reads with MiXCR, giving one entry per CDR3 protein. Here the sample spans more than 900,000 distinct CDR3 sequences, 25% to 35% being singletons. The data were also submitted as part of a second study, on T cells of mothers and their children.

Sequenced: blood. The receptors originated from a middle-aged woman in good health.

This clonotype was detected only a few times. This chain connects TRBV20-1 to TRBJ1-2; 7 bases are shared with TRBD1. Trimming cost V 4 bases and J 8 bases; bases outside gene matches: 4. The CDR3 is 11 residues long. From germline, CDR1 is DFQATT and CDR2 SNEGSKA (reference sequence). The CDR3 nucleotides are TGCAGTGCTATCTGGGACAGAGGCTACACCTTC. The encoded protein is CSAIWDRGYTF.

The chain couples TRBV9 to TRBJ2-5; a weak D match, TRBD1 (5 bases). TRBJ2-1 explains the end of the DNA better; the J call may be wrong. Germline V gene lookup returns CDR1 SGDLS and CDR2 YYNGEE. The CDR3 extends over 15 amino acids. This CDR3 is CASSPSPGIQETQFF. The CDR3, as DNA: TGTGCCAGCAGCCCCAGCCCAGGGATCCAAGAGACCCAGTTCTTC.

As concerns this clonotype: Possible read error: a much larger clone is one base away. V is TRBV3-1 and J is TRBJ2-7; unclear D gene. The CDR3 spans 16 residues. Per germline, CDR1 LGHDT and CDR2 YNNKEL (reference sequence). The V gene lost 4 bases and the J gene lost 9 bases, with 25 bases spanning the gap. Written as DNA, the CDR3 is TGTGCCAGCAGCCCCGGCGTGTCCGGCGGCAAAAACATGCAGTACTTC. Translation gives CASSPGVSGGKNMQYF.

Ten or more counts support this clonotype. V usage is TRBV20-1 and J usage is TRBJ2-5; 10 bases line up with TRBD2. This CDR3 is built from 15 residues. Germline loops: CDR1 DFQATT, CDR2 SNEGSKA (reference sequence). With 1 base clipped from V and 5 bases from J, the junction kept 7 bases outside the gene matches. The CDR3 protein is CSARVASGGSETQYF. In nucleotides, the CDR3 is TGCAGTGCTAGAGTAGCTAGCGGGGGTTCGGAGACCCAGTACTTC.

V and J are TRBV19 and TRBJ1-2; the D is unclear. Between the trimmed V and J ends, which lost 3 bases and 7 bases, there was a span of 15 bases. Looked up from germline, CDR1 is LNHDA and CDR2 is SQIVND (reference sequence). This CDR3 region has 14 residues. CDR3 residues: CASSMMGEDSGYTF. CDR3 DNA: TGTGCCAGTAGTATGATGGGTGAGGATTCTGGCTACACCTTC. Complete variable domain (other parts from reference TRBV19 and TRBJ1-2): DGGITQSPKYLFRKEGQNVTLSCEQNLNHDAMYWYRQDPGQGLRLIYYSQIVNDFQKGDIAEGYSVSREKKESFPLTVTSAQKNPTAFYLCASSMMGEDSGYTFGSGTRLTVV.

This chain connects TRBV4-1 to TRBJ1-2; D not certain. Germline V CDR1 and CDR2: MGHRA, YSYEKL. CDR3 length: 14 residues. Trimming took 4 bases from V and 6 from J, leaving 15 bases between them. CDR3 coding DNA: TGCGCCAGCAGCCCGAAGGTGGGTCAGGATGGCTACACCTTC. Encoded protein: CASSPKVGQDGYTF.